This T cell receptor (beta chain) is drawn from a study of patients and donors after allogeneic stem cell transplantation. TCRdb re-called the RT-PCR reads with MiXCR, one entry per CDR3 protein. The table has about 150,000 distinct CDR3 sequences, 30% to 45% seen once. V shed 9 bases and J 0 bases; nucleotides not matched to a gene: 7. CDR3 length: 14 amino acids. Germline CDR1 MNHEY, CDR2 SVGAGI. The sequence came from a human donor who was either an allogeneic HSCT recipient or a stem cell or donor lymphocyte infusion donor (not recorded which). It is not recorded whose cells these are; they may come from a transplant donor. Sequenced sample: blood, either unsorted or a sorted T cell fraction (not recorded which). The rearrangement uses TRBV6-5 and TRBJ1-1; 7 bases fit TRBD1. In nucleotides, the CDR3 is TGTGCCAGTACGACAGGGACTATGAACACTGAAGCTTTCTTT. Amino acid sequence: CASTTGTMNTEAFF.